These T cell receptor beta chains were read from a single sample in a study of blood T cell repertoires in COVID-19. The repertoire was sequenced with immunoSEQ multiplex PCR; TCRdb's copy has only in-frame clones and lacks some. Of around 270,000 clones in the sample, 84% were seen once. The sequencing sample was made of peripheral blood. The receptors come from a man aged 55 to 69 with acute or convalescent COVID-19. Each CDR3 is given with its conserved first and last residue. The order of the fields is V gene, D gene, CDR3 length, clone size, J gene, CDR3 protein, CDR3 DNA. A D gene is named only where the DNA matches it firmly. For some rows the clone size is stated as once, few or many, or as a class when expanded; others skip it.

>TRBV7-2|TRBD2|16|.|TRBJ2-7
CASSFQLAGSGYEQYF
TGTGCCAGCAGCTTCCAACTAGCGGGATCTGGCTACGAGCAGTACTTC
>TRBV29-1|.|11|.|TRBJ2-2
CSASNTGELFF
TGCAGCGCTAGTAACACCGGGGAGCTGTTTTTT
>TRBV14|TRBD1|18|few|TRBJ1-3
CASSQVVHRGLSGNTIYF
TGTGCCAGCAGCCAAGTTGTCCACAGGGGACTCTCTGGAAACACCATATATTTT
>TRBV10-3|.|12|.|TRBJ2-7
CAISGDSYEQYF
TGTGCCATCAGCGGGGATAGCTACGAGCAGTACTTC
>TRBV4-3|.|14|.|TRBJ2-1
CASSQDASVNEQFF
TGCGCCAGCAGCCAAGATGCGAGTGTAAATGAGCAGTTCTTC
>TRBV6-5|TRBD1|14|.|TRBJ2-7
CASSLGGVSYEQYF
TGTGCCAGCAGTCTAGGGGGCGTCTCCTACGAGCAGTACTTC
>TRBV2|TRBD2|15|.|TRBJ2-1
CASNRGLAGKNEQFF
TGTGCCAGCAACCGCGGACTAGCGGGAAAGAATGAGCAGTTCTTC
>TRBV7-2|TRBD2|16|.|TRBJ2-5
CASSTQGLAGGETQYF
TGTGCCAGCAGCACCCAAGGACTAGCGGGAGGCGAGACCCAGTACTTC
>TRBV14|.|14|.|TRBJ2-2
CASSQVGTTGELFF
TGTGCCAGCAGCCAAGTCGGTACGACCGGGGAGCTGTTTTTT
>TRBV11-3|TRBD2|14|.|TRBJ2-3
CASSTGLAGDTQYF
TGTGCCAGCAGCACGGGACTAGCTGGAGATACGCAGTATTTT
>TRBV3-1/TRBV3-2|TRBD2|17|.|TRBJ2-1
CASSESGGARSYNEQFF
TGTGCCAGCAGCGAAAGCGGGGGGGCTCGCTCCTACAATGAGCAGTTCTTC
>TRBV4-1|.|16|.|TRBJ2-4
CASSLLAGTLKNIQYF
TGCGCCAGCAGCCTTCTTGCCGGTACCCTTAAAAACATTCAGTACTTC
>TRBV6-4|.|16|.|TRBJ2-3
CASSDSERANTDTQYF
TGTGCCAGCAGTGACTCGGAGCGGGCGAACACAGATACGCAGTATTTT
>TRBV4-2|.|14|few|TRBJ2-1
CASSQVHISNEQFF
TGTGCCAGCAGCCAAGTTCACATAAGCAATGAGCAGTTCTTC
>TRBV3-1/TRBV3-2|TRBD2|17|.|TRBJ2-5
CASSPSRGSGGRETQYF
TGTGCCAGCAGCCCCTCGAGGGGCAGCGGGGGGCGTGAGACCCAGTACTTC
>TRBV21-1|.|19|once|TRBJ1-1
CASSPKASDRGLMNTEAFF
TGTGCCAGCAGCCCCAAAGCGTCGGACAGGGGATTGATGAACACTGAAGCTTTCTTT
>TRBV9|.|16|few|TRBJ1-3
CASSVVQGGAGNTIYF
TGTGCCAGCAGCGTAGTACAGGGTGGGGCTGGAAACACCATATATTTT
>TRBV18|.|14|.|TRBJ1-5
CASSHRVSNQPQHF
TGTGCCAGCTCACACAGGGTTAGCAATCAGCCCCAGCATTTT
>TRBV7-9|.|17|.|TRBJ2-1
CASSSYASYSSYNEQFF
TGTGCCAGCAGCTCCTACGCTAGCTACAGCTCCTACAATGAGCAGTTCTTC
>TRBV5-4|.|16|.|TRBJ1-1
CASSLEVGGQDTEAFF
TGTGCCAGCAGCTTGGAGGTCGGGGGGCAAGACACTGAAGCTTTCTTT
>TRBV29-1|TRBD1|13|once|TRBJ2-2
CSVEGTGPGELFF
TGCAGCGTTGAAGGGACAGGGCCCGGGGAGCTGTTTTTT
>TRBV5-1|.|14|.|TRBJ2-5
CASSLGQADETQYF
TGCGCCAGCAGCTTGGGCCAGGCAGACGAGACCCAGTACTTC
>TRBV19|TRBD1|14|once|TRBJ2-5
CASSMGTGPETQYF
TGTGCCAGTAGTATGGGGACAGGCCCCGAGACCCAGTACTTC
>TRBV5-1|.|16|few|TRBJ1-2
CASSPGLRRDQGGYTF
TGCGCCAGCAGCCCCGGCTTGAGGAGGGACCAGGGCGGCTACACCTTC
>TRBV5-1|.|17|.|TRBJ2-6
CASKGGLGGSGANVLTF
TGCGCCTCAAAGGGGGGGCTAGGCGGCTCTGGGGCCAACGTCCTGACTTTC